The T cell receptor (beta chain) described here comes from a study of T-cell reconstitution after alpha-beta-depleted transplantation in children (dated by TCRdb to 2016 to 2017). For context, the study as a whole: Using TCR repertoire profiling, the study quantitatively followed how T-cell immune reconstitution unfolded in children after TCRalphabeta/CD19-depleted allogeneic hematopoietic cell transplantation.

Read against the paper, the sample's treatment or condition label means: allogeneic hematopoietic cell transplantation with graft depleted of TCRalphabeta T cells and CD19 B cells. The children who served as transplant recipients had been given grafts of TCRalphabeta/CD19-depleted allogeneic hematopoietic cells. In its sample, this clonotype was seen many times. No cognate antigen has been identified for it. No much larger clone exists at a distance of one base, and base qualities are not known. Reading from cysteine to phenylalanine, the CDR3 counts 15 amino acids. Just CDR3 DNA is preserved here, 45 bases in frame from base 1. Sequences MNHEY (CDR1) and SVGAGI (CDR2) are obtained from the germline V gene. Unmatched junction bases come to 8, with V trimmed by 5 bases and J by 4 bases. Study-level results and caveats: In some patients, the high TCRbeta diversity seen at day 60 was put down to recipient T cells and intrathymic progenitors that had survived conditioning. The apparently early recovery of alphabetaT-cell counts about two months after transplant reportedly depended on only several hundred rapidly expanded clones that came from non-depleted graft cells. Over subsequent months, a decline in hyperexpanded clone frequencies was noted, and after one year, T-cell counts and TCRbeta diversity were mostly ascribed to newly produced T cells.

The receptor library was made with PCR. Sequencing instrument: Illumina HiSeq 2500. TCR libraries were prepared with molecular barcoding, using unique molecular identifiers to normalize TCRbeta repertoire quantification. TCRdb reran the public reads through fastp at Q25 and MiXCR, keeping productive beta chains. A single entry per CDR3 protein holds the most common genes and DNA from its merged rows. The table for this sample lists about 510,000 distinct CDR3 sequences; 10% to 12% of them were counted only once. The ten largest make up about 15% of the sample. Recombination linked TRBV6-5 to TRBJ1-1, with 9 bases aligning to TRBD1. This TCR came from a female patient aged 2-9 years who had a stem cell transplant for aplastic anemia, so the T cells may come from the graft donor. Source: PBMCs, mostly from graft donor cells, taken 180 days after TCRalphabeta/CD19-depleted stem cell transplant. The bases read TGTGCCAGCAGTCCCCGGGACAGGGTCGGCACTGAAGCTTTCTTT. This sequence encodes CASSPRDRVGTEAFF.